In its sample, the clone carrying this TCR beta chain was seen a few times. The junction departs from the called germline gene at one end, perhaps through a read error. This entry belongs to a study of T cells after yellow fever vaccination. Whole-study context: Some fractions had low cell numbers, and these were prepared with SMART-Seq v4 Ultra Low Input.

Template-switching 5'RACE yielded the TCR cDNA; a universal primer site and UMIs were added in the process. TCRdb reanalysed the 5' RACE reads using MiXCR and keeps one entry per CDR3 protein. The profile shows roughly 400,000 distinct CDR3 sequences, 15% to 20% of them singletons. The CDR3 loop spans 13 amino acids. Germline CDR1 MNHNS, CDR2 SASEGT. The TCR was taken from a man in his late teens or twenties who received the YFV17D yellow fever vaccine. The sequencing used PBMCs, collected before the yellow fever booster vaccination. This chain uses TRBV6-1 with TRBJ2-2; maybe TRBD1 (5 bases). CDR3 residues: CTSKPQGGGELFF. In nucleotides, the CDR3 is TGTACCAGTAAACCGCAGGGCGGCGGGGAGCTGTTTTTT.